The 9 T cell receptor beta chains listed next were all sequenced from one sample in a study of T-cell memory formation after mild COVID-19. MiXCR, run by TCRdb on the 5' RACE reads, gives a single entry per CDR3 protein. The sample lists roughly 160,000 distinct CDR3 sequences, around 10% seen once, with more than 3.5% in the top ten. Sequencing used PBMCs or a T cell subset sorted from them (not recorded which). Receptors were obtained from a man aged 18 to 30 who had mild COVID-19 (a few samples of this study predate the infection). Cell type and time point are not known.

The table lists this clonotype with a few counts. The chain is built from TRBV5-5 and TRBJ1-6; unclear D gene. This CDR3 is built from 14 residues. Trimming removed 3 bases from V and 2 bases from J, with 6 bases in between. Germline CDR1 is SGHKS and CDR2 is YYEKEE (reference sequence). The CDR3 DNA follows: TGTGCCAGCAGCTCTGTACCCTATAATTCACCCCTCCACTTT. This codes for CASSSVPYNSPLHF.

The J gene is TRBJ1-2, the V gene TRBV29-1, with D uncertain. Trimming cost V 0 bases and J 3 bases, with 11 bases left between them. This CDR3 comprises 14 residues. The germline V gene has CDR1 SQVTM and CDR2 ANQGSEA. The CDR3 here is CSVEDQAAHYGYTF. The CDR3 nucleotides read TGCAGCGTTGAAGATCAGGCGGCCCACTATGGCTACACCTTC.

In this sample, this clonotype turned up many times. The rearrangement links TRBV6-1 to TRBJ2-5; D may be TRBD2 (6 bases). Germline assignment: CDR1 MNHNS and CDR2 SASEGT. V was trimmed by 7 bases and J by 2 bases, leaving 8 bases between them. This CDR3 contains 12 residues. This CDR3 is CASKLAQETQYF. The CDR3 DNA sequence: TGTGCCAGCAAACTAGCTCAAGAGACCCAGTACTTC.

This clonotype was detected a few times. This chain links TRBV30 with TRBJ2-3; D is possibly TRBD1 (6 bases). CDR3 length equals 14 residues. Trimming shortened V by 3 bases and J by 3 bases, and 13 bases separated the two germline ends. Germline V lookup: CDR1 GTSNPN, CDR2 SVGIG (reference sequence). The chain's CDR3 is CAWRRGYWTDTQYF. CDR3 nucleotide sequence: TGTGCCTGGAGAAGGGGGTATTGGACAGATACGCAGTATTTT.

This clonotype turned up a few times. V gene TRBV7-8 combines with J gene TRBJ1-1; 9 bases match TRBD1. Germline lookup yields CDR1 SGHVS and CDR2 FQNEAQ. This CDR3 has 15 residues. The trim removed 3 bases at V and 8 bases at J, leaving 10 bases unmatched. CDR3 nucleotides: TGTGCCAGCAGCTTGCCCGGGACAGGGAGGTCGGAAGCTTTCTTT. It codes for CASSLPGTGRSEAFF.

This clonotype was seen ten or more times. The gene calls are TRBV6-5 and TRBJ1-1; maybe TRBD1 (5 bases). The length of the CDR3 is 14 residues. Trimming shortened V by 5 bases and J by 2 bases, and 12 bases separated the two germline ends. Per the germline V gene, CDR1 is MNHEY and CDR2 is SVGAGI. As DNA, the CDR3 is TGTGCCAGCAGTCGGACACAGGTAAACACTGAAGCTTTCTTT. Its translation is CASSRTQVNTEAFF.

CDR3 sequence reads: CASSPGTGGGTDTQYF. The CDR3 DNA is TGTGCCAGCAGTCCCGGGACAGGGGGTGGCACAGATACGCAGTATTTT. V usage is TRBV12-3 or TRBV12-4 and J usage is TRBJ2-3; 11 bases agree with TRBD1. The V segment lost 5 bases and the J segment 1 base; nucleotides outside the gene matches: 5. This CDR3 contains 16 residues.

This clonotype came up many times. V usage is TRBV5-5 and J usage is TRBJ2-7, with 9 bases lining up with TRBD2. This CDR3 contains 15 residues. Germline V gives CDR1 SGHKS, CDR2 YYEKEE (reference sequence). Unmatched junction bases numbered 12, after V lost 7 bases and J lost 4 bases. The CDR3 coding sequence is TGTGCCAGCGAAAGGACTAGCGCCGAAAAATACGAGCAGTACTTC. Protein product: CASERTSAEKYEQYF.

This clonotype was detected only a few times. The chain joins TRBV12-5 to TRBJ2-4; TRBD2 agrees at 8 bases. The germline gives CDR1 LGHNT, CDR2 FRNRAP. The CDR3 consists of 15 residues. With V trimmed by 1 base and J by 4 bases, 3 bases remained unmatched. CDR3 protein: CASGLGSGEKNIQYF. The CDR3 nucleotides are TGTGCTAGTGGTTTGGGTAGCGGGGAGAAAAACATTCAGTACTTC.